A single sample gave rise to the 5 T cell receptor beta chains below, sequenced in a study of radiotherapy plus CTLA-4 blockade in lung cancer. Only in-frame clones appear in the TCRdb table, and some are missing; sequencing was by immunoSEQ multiplex PCR. The data show about 87,000 clones, about 88% seen once. Source: peripheral blood, taken from a patient treated with radiotherapy plus ipilimumab. The source of these receptors is a human donor with non-small cell lung cancer that progressed on radiotherapy plus ipilimumab.

In its sample, this clone was seen a few times. The chain is built from TRBV5-1 and TRBJ1-2, with 8 positions matching TRBD1. The germline V gene has CDR1 SGHRS and CDR2 YFSETQ. After removal of 0 bases from V and 6 bases from J, the junction contained 13 bases not matched to a gene. This CDR3 has 17 amino acids. This chain's CDR3 is CASSLAPGQALLNGYTF. The DNA for the CDR3 is TGCGCCAGCAGCTTGGCTCCGGGACAGGCTCTCCTCAATGGCTACACCTTC. Supplemented by reference TRBV5-1 and TRBJ1-2, the full variable domain reads KAGVTQTPRYLIKTRGQQVTLSCSPISGHRSVSWYQQTPGQGLQFLFEYFSETQRNKGNFPGRFSGRQFSNSRSEMNVSTLELGDSALYLCASSLAPGQALLNGYTFGSGTRLTVV.

The chain couples TRBV27 to TRBJ2-7; possibly TRBD2 for D (5 bases). Germline CDR1 MNHEY, CDR2 SMNVEV (reference sequence). This CDR3 spans 18 amino acids. Between the trimmed V and J ends, which lost 1 base and 1 base, there was a span of 20 bases. CDR3 in amino acids: CASSLWTFLAATSYEQYF. The CDR3 bases are TGTGCCAGCAGTTTATGGACTTTCTTAGCCGCCACTTCCTACGAGCAGTACTTC.

The chain links TRBV6-5 to TRBJ2-7; D is possibly TRBD1 (6 bases). Germline values: CDR1 MNHEY, CDR2 SVGAGI. This CDR3 has 13 amino acids. V lost 2 bases, J lost 3 bases, and 8 bases lay in between. This CDR3 is CASSYIGGYEQYF. The CDR3 coding sequence is TGTGCCAGCAGTTACATAGGGGGCTACGAGCAGTACTTC.

The chain joins TRBV10-3 to TRBJ1-5; 7 nucleotides line up with TRBD1. CDR1 is ENHRY and CDR2 is SYGVKD in the germline V gene. With 7 bases clipped from V and 0 bases from J, the junction kept 3 bases outside the gene matches. This CDR3 has 14 amino acids. For the CDR3, the DNA is TGTGCCATCAAGGGGGCAGATAGCAATCAGCCCCAGCATTTT. It codes for CAIKGADSNQPQHF.

This chain joins TRBV2 and TRBJ1-2; possible D gene TRBD1, 5 bases. Germline CDR1 SNHLY, CDR2 FYNNEI. This CDR3 comprises 13 residues. V shed 7 bases and J shed 6 bases, with 15 bases lying between them. CDR3 nucleotides: TGTGCCAGCAAGGTCTCGGGGCTTAATGGCTACACCTTC. It is translated as CASKVSGLNGYTF.